The 32 T cell receptor beta chains below were found in one sample sequenced in a study of blood T cell repertoires in COVID-19. TCRdb's copy holds only in-frame clones and misses some; the assay was immunoSEQ multiplex PCR. The data contain around 200,000 clones, less than 90% of them singletons. Sequenced material: peripheral blood. Every receptor here comes from a woman between 45 and 60 years old with acute or convalescent COVID-19.

This clone has just one count. The chain has TRBV5-1 and TRBJ1-1; 7 positions agree with TRBD1. CDR1 is SGHRS and CDR2 is YFSETQ in the germline V gene. This CDR3 region has 14 residues. V dropped 4 bases and J dropped 1; count of bases not matched to a gene: 4. The CDR3 region is CASSKGTANTEAFF. The CDR3 nucleotides are TGCGCCAGCAGCAAGGGGACAGCGAACACTGAAGCTTTCTTT.

The chain recombines TRBV21-1 with TRBJ1-6. TRBV21-1 is tagged as a pseudogene. The CDR3 sequence is 17 residues long. CDR3 amino acids: CASSSRPGTLNNSPLHF. CDR3 DNA sequence: TGTGCCAGCAGCTCTCGGCCCGGGACTTTAAATAATTCACCCCTCCACTTT.

CDR3 nucleotides: TGTGCCAGCAGCTTGGGACAGGGGCCCTATGGCTACACCTTC. The encoded protein is CASSLGQGPYGYTF. This rearrangement joins TRBV5-4 to TRBJ1-2; TRBD1 aligns across 8 bases. CDR3 length: 14 amino acids. V was clipped by 0 bases and J by 4 bases; unmatched bases: 2. Germline CDR1 reads SGHNT; CDR2 reads YYREEE (reference sequence). Filled out from reference TRBV5-4 and TRBJ1-2, the complete variable domain reads ETGVTQSPTHLIKTRGQQVTLRCSSQSGHNTVSWYQQALGQGPQFIFQYYREEENGRGNFPPRFSGLQFPNYSSELNVNALELDDSALYLCASSLGQGPYGYTFGSGTRLTVV.

The rearrangement uses TRBV2 and TRBJ2-5; D possibly corresponds to TRBD2 (6 bases). In germline, CDR1 is SNHLY, CDR2 FYNNEI. The CDR3 totals 14 residues. V shed 6 bases and J shed 5 bases, with 16 bases lying between them. CDR3 coding DNA: TGTGCCAGCAGAGGAGGGGAAGGGAGGGAGACCCAGTACTTC. Residues: CASRGGEGRETQYF.

This sequence joins TRBV7-9 and TRBJ2-5, with TRBD1 as a possible D gene (5 bases). CDR3 length: 13 amino acids. Trimming pared 5 bases from V and 5 bases from J, leaving 12 bases between. CDR1 and CDR2 (germline): SEHNR, FQNEAQ (reference sequence). Here the CDR3 reads CASSLRDLETQYF. CDR3 sequence (DNA): TGTGCCAGCAGCCTCAGGGATTTGGAGACCCAGTACTTC. The full variable domain, with the rest looked up from reference TRBV7-9 and TRBJ2-5, is DTGVSQNPRHKITKRGQNVTFRCDPISEHNRLYWYRQTLGQGPEFLTYFQNEAQLEKSRLLSDRFSAERPKGSFSTLEIQRTEQGDSAMYLCASSLRDLETQYFGPGTRLLVL.

This chain uses TRBV5-1 with TRBJ1-1, with TRBD1 identical over 8 bases. Trimming took 3 bases from V and 7 from J; bases not matched to a gene: 8. This CDR3 has 14 residues. CDR1 and CDR2 from the germline V gene are SGHRS and YFSETQ. CDR3 sequence: CASSYLSTGVEAFF. The CDR3 DNA follows: TGCGCCAGCAGCTACCTTTCGACAGGGGTTGAAGCTTTCTTT.

The chain has TRBV11-3 and TRBJ1-1, with D possibly TRBD1 on 5 matching bases. The CDR3 length is 15 residues. Between the trimmed V and J ends, which lost 3 bases and 5 bases, there was a span of 16 bases. CDR1 is SGHNT and CDR2 is YENEEA in the germline V gene. In nucleotides, the CDR3 is TGTGCCAGCAGCTTCGGGGGTCCCCTAGGGACTGAAGCTTTCTTT. It codes for CASSFGGPLGTEAFF.

This clone was detected only once. This chain links TRBV6-4 with TRBJ2-1, with TRBD2 matching 7 bases. CDR3 length: 14 residues. In germline, CDR1 is MRHNA, CDR2 SNTAGT. Trimming removed 4 bases from V and 5 bases from J; junction bases left unmatched: 5. DNA for the CDR3: TGTGCCAGCAGTGTTTGGCGGGAGCACAATGAGCAGTTCTTC. Translated, it gives CASSVWREHNEQFF.

The chain employs TRBV21-1 and TRBJ2-2; TRBD1 reflects the table's D call only, with no check against the DNA. TRBV21-1 is a pseudogene. CDR3 length: 16 residues. The CDR3 spells CASSKEGAPRAGELFF. CDR3 nucleotides: TGTGCCAGCAGCAAAGAAGGGGCTCCTCGCGCCGGGGAGCTGTTTTTT.

This clone was counted ten times or more. The genes are TRBV4-1 and TRBJ2-2, with unresolved D. This CDR3 is built from 15 residues. Germline values: CDR1 MGHRA, CDR2 YSYEKL. V was clipped by 5 bases and J by 3 bases, with 13 bases between them. CDR3 in amino acids: CASSATGSYTGELFF. The DNA for the CDR3 is TGCGCCAGCAGCGCAACCGGGTCCTACACCGGGGAGCTGTTTTTT.

CDR3 sequence reads: CASSLGVDSARYGYTF. The CDR3 bases are TGTGCCAGCAGCTTAGGGGTAGACAGTGCCCGCTATGGCTACACCTTC. The chain couples TRBV7-8 to TRBJ1-2; a weak D match, TRBD1 (5 bases). V was clipped by 1 base and J by 4 bases, with 16 bases between them. The CDR3 consists of 16 residues. Germline values: CDR1 SGHVS, CDR2 FQNEAQ. Supplemented by reference TRBV7-8 and TRBJ1-2, the full variable domain reads GAGVSQSPRYKVAKRGQDVALRCDPISGHVSLFWYQQALGQGPEFLTYFQNEAQLDKSGLPSDRFFAERPEGSVSTLKIQRTQQEDSAVYLCASSLGVDSARYGYTFGSGTRLTVV.

This chain joins TRBV25-1 and TRBJ1-6; 12 positions match TRBD1. Germline CDR1 reads MGHDK; CDR2 reads SYGVNS. After removal of 1 base from V and 9 bases from J, the junction contained 4 bases not matched to a gene. The CDR3 covers 16 residues. CDR3 in amino acids: CASSEWGTGGSSPLHF. CDR3 bases: TGTGCCAGCAGTGAATGGGGGACAGGGGGCAGTTCACCCCTCCACTTT.

This clone was seen a handful of times. The rearrangement links TRBV7-2 to TRBJ2-7; a weak D match, TRBD2 (7 bases). Trimming cost V 5 bases and J 2 bases, with 19 bases left between them. This CDR3 has 16 amino acids. CDR1 and CDR2 (germline): SGHTA, FQGNSA. CDR3 amino acids: CASSHLGQGRAYEQYF. CDR3 nucleotides: TGTGCCAGCAGCCACCTCGGCCAGGGGAGGGCCTACGAGCAGTACTTC.

This chain's CDR3 is CASSAKREVNEQFF. The CDR3 DNA reads as TGTGCCAGTAGTGCCAAGCGGGAGGTTAATGAGCAGTTCTTC. This chain uses TRBV19 with TRBJ2-1, with 9 bases identical to TRBD2. This CDR3 region has 14 residues. Germline CDR1 LNHDA, CDR2 SQIVND (reference sequence). Losses at the gene ends were 5 bases for V and 7 bases for J; bases not matched to a gene: 6.

This clone came up a few times. The chain carries TRBV4-2 and TRBJ2-1; 7 bases are a match to TRBD2. The CDR3 has 17 residues. CDR1 and CDR2 from the germline V gene are LGHNA and YNFKEQ. V lost 0 bases to trimming and J lost 9 bases; unmatched junction nucleotides: 14. CDR3 residues: CASSQDNRDYRLGEQFF. As DNA, the CDR3 is TGTGCCAGCAGCCAAGATAACCGGGACTACCGGCTTGGTGAGCAGTTCTTC.

The rearrangement joins TRBV27 to TRBJ2-7, with a tentative D call TRBD1 (5 bases). Germline CDR1 is MNHEY and CDR2 is SMNVEV (reference sequence). The CDR3 length is 15 residues. Trimming removed 3 bases from V and 4 bases from J, with 16 bases in between. The CDR3 protein is CASSFSTLGVYEQYF. The CDR3 DNA follows: TGTGCCAGCAGTTTTAGCACCCTAGGGGTTTACGAGCAGTACTTC.

In the case of this clone: The same CDR3 also results from other DNA sequences found in this sample. The rearrangement links TRBV4-1 to TRBJ1-1; no clear D. The CDR3 is 13 amino acids. The V gene's germline CDR1 is MGHRA and CDR2 YSYEKL. V was cut by 4 bases and J by 0 bases, with 6 bases left in between. Written as DNA, the CDR3 is TGCGCCAGCAGCCGGGCCTTGAACACTGAAGCTTTCTTT. It translates to CASSRALNTEAFF.

J is TRBJ2-5 and V is TRBV7-2; TRBD2 matches 13 bases. V was pared by 5 bases and J by 5 bases, with 8 bases of the junction left unmatched. The germline gives CDR1 SGHTA, CDR2 FQGNSA. The CDR3 totals 16 residues. For the CDR3, the DNA is TGTGCCAGCAGCCCCCGGACTAGCGGGGGCTCGGAGACCCAGTACTTC. It is translated as CASSPRTSGGSETQYF. The variable domain in full, with the rest retrieved from reference TRBV7-2 and TRBJ2-5, is GAGVSQSPSNKVTEKGKDVELRCDPISGHTALYWYRQSLGQGLEFLIYFQGNSAPDKSGLPSDRFSAERTGGSVSTLTIQRTQQEDSAVYLCASSPRTSGGSETQYFGPGTRLLVL.

CDR3 sequence reads: CASSPRFDRSYEQYF. In DNA form, the CDR3 reads TGTGCCAGCAGCCCCCGGTTTGACAGATCCTACGAGCAGTACTTC. The chain uses TRBV5-4 and TRBJ2-7; a possible D gene is TRBD1 (5 bases). Trimming removed 4 bases from V and 1 base from J, with 15 bases in between. Germline V lookup: CDR1 SGHNT, CDR2 YYREEE (reference sequence). This CDR3 contains 15 residues.

The chain employs TRBV2 and TRBJ1-5, with D possibly TRBD1 on 5 matching bases. Germline lookup yields CDR1 SNHLY and CDR2 FYNNEI. This CDR3 is 13 amino acids long. V gave up 4 bases and J gave up 4 bases, with 8 bases separating them. CDR3 sequence reads: CASSGGGNQPQHF. In DNA form, the CDR3 reads TGTGCCAGCAGTGGGGGGGGGAATCAGCCCCAGCATTTT.

The genes are TRBV2 and TRBJ2-3, with D possibly matching TRBD1 (7 bases). V lost 7 bases and J 5 bases, leaving 16 bases between the germline ends. CDR1 is SNHLY and CDR2 is FYNNEI in the germline V gene. This CDR3 is built from 14 residues. CDR3 sequence: CASTLDREVDTQYF. In DNA, the CDR3 is TGTGCCAGCACCCTAGACAGGGAGGTAGATACGCAGTATTTT.

The chain carries TRBV4-3 and TRBJ1-1; D gene ambiguous. V was pared by 1 base and J by 7 bases, with 13 bases between. The CDR3 has 14 amino acids. Germline values: CDR1 LGHNA, CDR2 YSLEER. CDR3 protein: CASSQALEVVEAFF. The CDR3 DNA is TGCGCCAGCAGCCAAGCCTTGGAGGTAGTTGAAGCTTTCTTT.

V is TRBV27 and J is TRBJ2-3, with a tentative D call TRBD1 (5 bases). The CDR3 is made up of 14 amino acids. V was trimmed by 2 bases and J by 5 bases, leaving 11 bases between them. In germline, CDR1 is MNHEY, CDR2 SMNVEV (reference sequence). CDR3 DNA: TGTGCCAGCAGTTTAGGCAGGGTGGTAGATACGCAGTATTTT. Its translation is CASSLGRVVDTQYF.

This rearrangement joins TRBV6-2 or TRBV6-3 to TRBJ1-2; 7 nucleotides line up with TRBD1. CDR3 length equals 15 residues. J was trimmed by 4 bases and V by 4 bases; bases with no gene match: 9. Germline V gene lookup returns CDR1 MNHEY and CDR2 SVGEGT. The CDR3 region is CASSFDRASLYGYTF. CDR3 coding DNA: TGTGCCAGCAGTTTTGACAGGGCCTCGCTCTATGGCTACACCTTC.

V is TRBV5-6 and J is TRBJ1-2, with D possibly being TRBD1 (6 bases). The CDR3 runs 15 residues. V was cut by 3 bases and J by 2 bases, with 14 bases left in between. Germline lookup yields CDR1 SGHDT and CDR2 YYEEEE. The CDR3 sequence is CASSSFTGNNYGYTF. Written as DNA, the CDR3 is TGTGCCAGCAGCTCCTTTACAGGGAACAACTATGGCTACACCTTC.

The V gene is TRBV24-1, the J gene TRBJ1-2; TRBD1 matches 8 bases. This CDR3 comprises 13 residues. V shed 4 bases, J shed 6 bases, and the junction held 3 bases outside the gene matches. Germline-derived CDR1 and CDR2 are KGHDR and SFDVKD. The CDR3 sequence is CATSDQTGDGYTF. CDR3 sequence (DNA): TGTGCCACCAGTGACCAGACAGGGGATGGCTACACCTTC.

This clone appeared once. The V and J genes are TRBV6-5 and TRBJ1-5, with D perhaps matching TRBD1 (6 bases). The CDR3 is 15 amino acids. The V gene lost 4 bases and the J gene lost 6 bases, with 16 bases spanning the gap. Germline assignment: CDR1 MNHEY and CDR2 SVGAGI. In nucleotides, the CDR3 is TGTGCCAGCAGTTCCACCGGGGCCAGGGGTCAGCCCCAGCATTTT. It is translated as CASSSTGARGQPQHF.

This clone appeared a single time. V usage is TRBV14 and J usage is TRBJ1-2, with a weak D call TRBD1 (5 bases). Per the germline V gene, CDR1 is SGHDN and CDR2 is FVKESK. The CDR3 is 16 amino acids. With 0 bases removed from V and 3 bases from J, the gap between germline ends came to 14 bases. The CDR3 region has the DNA TGTGCCAGCAGCCAAGATTACATCGGGGGACACTATGGCTACACCTTC. The encoded protein is CASSQDYIGGHYGYTF. The full variable domain, with the rest looked up from reference TRBV14 and TRBJ1-2, is EAGVTQFPSHSVIEKGQTVTLRCDPISGHDNLYWYRRVMGKEIKFLLHFVKESKQDESGMPNNRFLAERTGGTYSTLKVQPAELEDSGVYFCASSQDYIGGHYGYTFGSGTRLTVV.

This rearrangement joins TRBV6-1 to TRBJ1-1; D gene ambiguous. The CDR3 length is 13 residues. Deletions cut 2 bases from V and 5 bases from J, with 9 bases between. The V gene's germline CDR1 is MNHNS and CDR2 SASEGT. The CDR3, as DNA: TGTGCCAGCAGTGAAACGAGGAAAACTGAAGCTTTCTTT. It translates to CASSETRKTEAFF.

The J gene is TRBJ2-5, the V gene TRBV5-4, with D perhaps matching TRBD1 (6 bases). Trimming removed 1 base at V and 4 bases at J, with 14 bases between. This CDR3 is 15 amino acids long. Germline-derived CDR1 and CDR2 are SGHNT and YYREEE (reference sequence). CDR3 coding DNA: TGTGCCAGCAGCTTGTTTAACAGGGCGGGAGAGACCCAGTACTTC. Translating it yields CASSLFNRAGETQYF.

This chain connects TRBV6-5 to TRBJ1-4; 8 bases fit TRBD1. The CDR3 has 13 residues. In germline, CDR1 is MNHEY, CDR2 SVGAGI. The V and J ends lost 8 bases and 8 bases, in that order; junction bases with no gene match: 7. The DNA for the CDR3 is TGTGCCAGCCAACAGGGGGAGTACGAAAAACTGTTTTTT. This encodes CASQQGEYEKLFF.

The chain combines TRBV2 with TRBJ1-1; TRBD1 might be the D (6 bases). Per the germline V gene, CDR1 is SNHLY and CDR2 is FYNNEI. V was pared by 6 bases and J by 0 bases, with 11 bases between. This CDR3 region has 14 residues. As DNA, the CDR3 is TGTGCCAGCAGCAGACAGGTTGTGAACACTGAAGCTTTCTTT. This encodes CASSRQVVNTEAFF.